One T cell receptor (beta chain) is described in this entry. The data derive from a study of blood T cell repertoires in COVID-19. Generated by immunoSEQ multiplex PCR, the TCRdb table keeps only in-frame clones and is missing some. The data contain just over 300,000 clones, approximately 84% of them seen just once; the ten biggest clones take up roughly 4.5%. The germline V gene has CDR1 MNHEY and CDR2 SVGAGI. CDR3 length: 13 amino acids. V was cut by 0 bases and J by 10 bases, with 10 bases left in between. The origin of this receptor is a young man who had recovered from COVID-19. The source material was PBMCs or T cells enriched from blood (not recorded which). The chain carries TRBV6-5 and TRBJ2-1; D call uncertain. Here the CDR3 reads CASSYSQEFEQFF. CDR3 DNA: TGTGCCAGCAGTTACTCCCAGGAATTCGAGCAGTTCTTC.